Listed below are T cell receptor beta chains from one sample, sequenced in a study of cytomegalovirus exposure and HLA in healthy donors. Clones were sequenced by immunoSEQ multiplex PCR, and TCRdb holds only the in-frame ones, with some missing. This sample yields about 190,000 clones, of which 75% to 90% are seen a single time; roughly 0.75% belongs to the top ten. Sequences were obtained from PBMCs. Receptors were obtained from a woman aged 18-35 years in good health and CMV-seronegative. The CDR3 runs from the conserved cysteine through the conserved F or W. Fields, in order: J gene, D gene, V gene, clone size, CDR3 protein, CDR3 DNA. A D gene is named only where the DNA matches it firmly. The size of a clone is reported for some rows only, either as once, few or many, or as a class for expanded clones.

TRBJ1-2,.,TRBV28,.,CAIRDRSPGGYTF,TGTGCCATTCGTGACAGGTCTCCCGGGGGCTACACCTTC
TRBJ1-1,.,TRBV6-5,.,CASSYNRGILNTEAFF,TGTGCCAGCAGTTACAATAGGGGGATATTGAACACTGAAGCTTTCTTT
TRBJ2-3,TRBD1,TRBV29-1,few,CSVDGGQAISTDTQYF,TGCAGCGTTGATGGGGGACAGGCAATAAGCACAGATACGCAGTATTTT
TRBJ2-7,TRBD2,TRBV5-4,.,CASSRSGAPHEQYF,TGTGCCAGCAGCCGGAGCGGGGCCCCCCACGAGCAGTACTTC
TRBJ2-1,.,TRBV5-4,.,CASSLLVRNEQFF,TGTGCCAGCAGCTTGCTTGTTCGCAATGAGCAGTTCTTC
TRBJ1-2,.,TRBV2,.,CASTLQGNNGYTF,TGTGCCAGCACTCTACAGGGAAACAATGGCTACACCTTC
TRBJ2-3,TRBD1,TRBV27,.,CASSLGQGTDTQYF,TGTGCCAGCAGTCTAGGACAGGGGACAGATACGCAGTATTTT
TRBJ1-2,.,TRBV2,.,CASNLHQNYGYTF,TGTGCCAGCAATTTACACCAGAACTATGGCTACACCTTC
TRBJ2-1,TRBD2,TRBV7-2,.,CASSLFKREGNEQFF,TGTGCCAGCAGCTTATTCAAGCGGGAGGGTAATGAGCAGTTCTTC
TRBJ2-7,.,TRBV4-1,few,CASSQAGTPSYEQYF,TGCGCCAGCAGCCAAGCCGGGACACCCTCCTACGAGCAGTACTTC
TRBJ2-2,.,TRBV19,.,CASSTHRGGNTGELFF,TGTGCCAGTAGTACCCACAGGGGAGGGAACACCGGGGAGCTGTTTTTT
TRBJ2-1,TRBD2,TRBV9,.,CASTPGTSGRYEQFF,TGTGCCAGTACTCCCGGGACTAGCGGGAGATATGAGCAGTTCTTC
TRBJ2-7,TRBD1,TRBV6-5,.,CASRRQGLAEQYF,TGTGCCAGCAGGAGACAGGGGTTGGCCGAGCAGTACTTC
TRBJ1-5,.,TRBV7-2,.,CASSLNSGNNQPQHF,TGTGCCAGCAGCTTAAATTCAGGGAACAATCAGCCCCAGCATTTT
TRBJ2-7,.,TRBV7-9,.,CASSLISYEQYF,TGTGCCAGCAGCCTGATTAGCTACGAGCAGTACTTC
TRBJ1-1,.,TRBV7-8,.,CASSLVFREAFF,TGTGCCAGCAGCTTAGTGTTCCGTGAAGCTTTCTTT
TRBJ1-6,.,TRBV19,.,CASSVGDNSPLHF,TGTGCCAGTAGTGTAGGAGATAATTCACCCCTCCACTTT
TRBJ2-7,TRBD1,TRBV19,.,CASSLQGSYEQYF,TGTGCCAGTAGCTTACAGGGGTCCTACGAGCAGTACTTC
TRBJ2-7,TRBD1,TRBV6-6,.,CASSPGQVYEQYF,TGTGCCAGCAGTCCGGGACAGGTCTACGAGCAGTACTTC
TRBJ2-7,.,TRBV27,.,CASSANSLYEQYF,TGTGCCAGCAGTGCGAACAGCCTCTACGAGCAGTACTTC
TRBJ1-1,.,TRBV27,.,CASSPREGGTEAFF,TGTGCCAGCAGTCCAAGGGAGGGGGGCACTGAAGCTTTCTTT
TRBJ2-2,TRBD2,TRBV6-6,.,CASTIAGGRVGELFF,TGTGCCAGCACGATAGCGGGGGGGCGAGTCGGGGAGCTGTTTTTT
TRBJ2-1,TRBD2,TRBV2,.,CASSESSGNLYNEQFF,TGTGCCAGCAGTGAATCTAGCGGGAACCTCTACAATGAGCAGTTCTTC
TRBJ1-1,.,TRBV27,.,CASSLADRLNTEAFF,TGTGCCAGCAGTTTAGCAGACAGGCTGAACACTGAAGCTTTCTTT
TRBJ2-3,.,TRBV21-1,.,CASSNSGLGLTDTQYF,TGTGCCAGCAGCAATTCAGGGCTGGGCCTCACAGATACGCAGTATTTT
TRBJ2-3,TRBD1,TRBV10-3,.,CAVRQGTDTQYF,TGTGCCGTAAGACAGGGGACAGATACGCAGTATTTT
TRBJ2-3,TRBD2,TRBV2,.,CASKATSGRAEGTDTQYF,TGTGCCAGCAAAGCGACTAGCGGGAGGGCCGAGGGCACAGATACGCAGTATTTT
TRBJ2-4,.,TRBV6-5,.,CASRLGGGTKNIQYF,TGTGCCAGCAGGCTCGGGGGTGGTACCAAAAACATTCAGTACTTC
TRBJ2-7,TRBD2,TRBV7-2,few,CASSFWRESHEQYF,TGTGCCAGCAGCTTCTGGCGGGAGAGCCACGAGCAGTACTTC
TRBJ2-2,.,TRBV2,few,CASSETSGTIGELFF,TGTGCCAGCAGTGAAACTAGTGGTACAATTGGGGAGCTGTTTTTT
TRBJ2-1,.,TRBV6-5,.,CASSTTGREFF,TGTGCCAGCAGCACGACAGGTCGAGAGTTCTTC
TRBJ2-1,.,TRBV6-5,.,CASSYSRFGWGDEQFF,TGTGCCAGCAGTTACTCGAGGTTCGGTTGGGGCGATGAGCAGTTCTTC
TRBJ2-2,.,TRBV6-1,.,CASSGHRATGELFF,TGTGCCAGCAGTGGTCACAGGGCCACCGGGGAGCTGTTTTTT
TRBJ2-1,.,TRBV5-4,.,CASSRNRGAGDNEQFF,TGTGCCAGCAGCCGGAATCGGGGGGCGGGCGACAATGAGCAGTTCTTC
TRBJ1-5,TRBD1,TRBV28,.,CASSPLDRADSNQPQHF,TGTGCCAGCAGTCCCCTGGACAGGGCCGATAGCAATCAGCCCCAGCATTTT
TRBJ2-3,TRBD2,TRBV7-9,.,CASSLTGTSGGSGTQYF,TGTGCCAGCAGCTTGACCGGGACTAGCGGGGGGAGTGGTACGCAGTATTTT
TRBJ2-7,TRBD2,TRBV5-1,.,CARALAGVPEQYF,TGCGCCAGAGCACTAGCGGGAGTTCCCGAGCAGTACTTC
TRBJ1-1,TRBD1,TRBV5-1,.,CASSLLGQANTEAFF,TGCGCCAGCAGCCTTCTCGGACAGGCGAACACTGAAGCTTTCTTT
TRBJ2-7,TRBD2,TRBV7-3,.,CASSLAGGPGYEQYF,TGTGCCAGCAGCTTAGCGGGAGGGCCCGGCTACGAGCAGTACTTC
TRBJ1-3,TRBD1,TRBV19,.,CASSGTDGNTIYF,TGTGCCAGTAGCGGGACAGACGGAAACACCATATATTTT
TRBJ2-3,.,TRBV13,once,CASREAGITDTQYF,TGTGCCAGCAGAGAAGCGGGTATCACAGATACGCAGTATTTT